Listed below are T cell receptor beta chains from one sample, sequenced in a study of cytomegalovirus exposure and HLA in healthy donors. Sequencing used immunoSEQ multiplex PCR; TCRdb keeps in-frame clones, though not all of them. The repertoire includes fewer than 150,000 clones, more than 60% of them detected once, and around 4% sits in the top ten. The sequenced sample was PBMCs. These receptors all come from a woman aged 40 to 50 in good health and CMV-seronegative. Both conserved end residues are part of each CDR3. A D gene is named only where the DNA matches it firmly. Clone size is shown for a subset of rows, as once, few, many or a class of expanded clone.

CDR3aa | CDR3nt | v_gene | abundance | j_gene | d_gene
CASSLGRGDPGRYTF | TGTGCCAGCAGCTTAGGTCGGGGGGACCCGGGTCGCTACACCTTC | TRBV7-9 | - | TRBJ1-2 | -
CASSQDPGSDIQYF | TGCGCCAGCAGCCAGGACCCCGGGAGTGACATTCAGTACTTC | TRBV4-3 | - | TRBJ2-4 | -
CASTRGTGTDTQYF | TGTGCCAGCACCCGGGGGACTGGCACAGATACGCAGTATTTT | TRBV5-8 | - | TRBJ2-3 | -
CASSPGHISGANVLTF | TGTGCCAGCAGTCCCGGACATATCTCTGGGGCCAACGTCCTGACTTTC | TRBV28 | few | TRBJ2-6 | -
CASSVLASNTDTQYF | TGTGCCAGCAGCGTATTAGCGAGCAACACAGATACGCAGTATTTT | TRBV9 | - | TRBJ2-3 | -
CASSQVGAPESADTQYF | TGTGCCAGCAGCCAAGTAGGGGCTCCGGAGTCAGCAGATACGCAGTATTTT | TRBV4-2 | once | TRBJ2-3 | -
CASSKGGRGSQPQHF | TGTGCCAGCAGCAAAGGGGGGAGGGGGAGCCAGCCCCAGCATTTT | TRBV21-1 | - | TRBJ1-5 | -
CSVGQGESEQYF | TGCAGCGTTGGACAGGGCGAGTCCGAGCAGTACTTC | TRBV29-1 | - | TRBJ2-7 | TRBD1
CASSQNPVAGGTDTQYF | TGCGCCAGCAGCCAAAATCCGGTGGCAGGGGGCACAGATACGCAGTATTTT | TRBV4-3 | - | TRBJ2-3 | -
CASSPPLDRNTEAFF | TGTGCCAGCTCACCACCGTTGGACAGGAACACTGAAGCTTTCTTT | TRBV18 | - | TRBJ1-1 | -
CASSVLAGFTGELFF | TGTGCCAGCAGTGTCCTAGCGGGATTTACCGGGGAGCTGTTTTTT | TRBV2 | - | TRBJ2-2 | TRBD2
CASSLESAGGNNEQFF | TGTGCCAGCAGCTTAGAATCTGCGGGGGGCAACAATGAGCAGTTCTTC | TRBV7-2 | - | TRBJ2-1 | TRBD2
CASSGLSYEQYF | TGTGCCAGCAGTGGTCTATCCTACGAGCAGTACTTC | TRBV2 | - | TRBJ2-7 | -
CSASTGGPTYEQYF | TGCAGCGCCTCCACCGGGGGACCCACCTACGAGCAGTACTTC | TRBV29-1 | few | TRBJ2-7 | -
CASSQGGPYEQYF | TGCGCCAGCAGCCAGGGTGGGCCCTACGAGCAGTACTTC | TRBV4-1 | few | TRBJ2-7 | -
CASSFAQRTGELFF | TGTGCCAGCAGTTTTGCACAACGCACCGGGGAGCTGTTTTTT | TRBV27 | - | TRBJ2-2 | -
CASSLTAGTSGQNEQFF | TGTGCCAGCAGCTTAACCGCCGGGACTAGCGGCCAAAATGAGCAGTTCTTC | TRBV7-2 | - | TRBJ2-1 | TRBD2
CASSQDLWGGGKNIQYF | TGCGCCAGCAGCCAAGATCTATGGGGGGGTGGCAAAAACATTCAGTACTTC | TRBV4-3 | - | TRBJ2-4 | TRBD2
CASSPPDRDSNEKLFF | TGTGCCAGCAGCCCACCTGACCGGGACAGTAATGAAAAACTGTTTTTT | TRBV5-8 | - | TRBJ1-4 | TRBD1
CASSPETSGNTDTQYF | TGTGCCAGCTCACCTGAGACTAGCGGGAACACAGATACGCAGTATTTT | TRBV18 | - | TRBJ2-3 | TRBD2
CAISEEGGSGTDTQYF | TGTGCCATCAGTGAGGAGGGCGGGAGTGGCACAGATACGCAGTATTTT | TRBV10-3 | few | TRBJ2-3 | TRBD2
CASSQDRGRGGAFF | TGCGCCAGCAGCCAAGATAGGGGCCGGGGGGGAGCTTTCTTT | TRBV4-1 | few | TRBJ1-1 | -
CASTLTTALGAFF | TGTGCCAGCACCTTGACGACAGCACTTGGAGCTTTCTTT | TRBV5-6 | - | TRBJ1-1 | -
CASSHRGGTGNTIYF | TGCGCCAGCAGCCACCGTGGGGGGACCGGAAACACCATATATTTT | TRBV4-1 | - | TRBJ1-3 | -
CASSVAPTGGYTF | TGTGCCAGCAGTGTGGCCCCAACGGGTGGCTACACCTTC | TRBV2 | - | TRBJ1-2 | -
CASSPTGGDGYGYTF | TGTGCCAGCAGCCCAACGGGGGGGGACGGCTATGGCTACACCTTC | TRBV7-9 | - | TRBJ1-2 | -
CASSQERTSTDTQYF | TGCGCCAGCAGCCAAGAGCGGACAAGCACAGATACGCAGTATTTT | TRBV4-1 | once | TRBJ2-3 | -
CASRPGGAYTEAFF | TGTGCCAGCAGGCCCGGGGGGGCCTACACTGAAGCTTTCTTT | TRBV9 | - | TRBJ1-1 | -
CASSLRAQSGSFPDTQYF | TGTGCCAGCAGCCTACGAGCCCAGAGCGGGAGCTTCCCAGATACGCAGTATTTT | TRBV14 | - | TRBJ2-3 | TRBD2
CASSPGQAPGEQYF | TGTGCCAGCAGCCCGGGACAGGCCCCGGGGGAGCAGTACTTC | TRBV28 | once | TRBJ2-7 | TRBD1
CASSLSGSSSNEQFF | TGTGCCAGCAGCTTAAGCGGGAGTAGCAGCAATGAGCAGTTCTTC | TRBV11-3 | once | TRBJ2-1 | TRBD2
CASSEEQRQETQYF | TGTGCCAGCAGTGAAGAGCAGCGGCAAGAGACCCAGTACTTC | TRBV25-1 | - | TRBJ2-5 | -
CASSLKRPGQGSYNEQFF | TGCGCCAGCAGCCTAAAACGACCGGGACAGGGGTCCTACAATGAGCAGTTCTTC | TRBV4-3 | - | TRBJ2-1 | TRBD1
CASSLAGGSPSYEQYF | TGTGCCAGCAGCTTAGCGGGCGGGAGCCCCTCCTACGAGCAGTACTTC | TRBV7-8 | - | TRBJ2-7 | TRBD2
CASSHGQGANEQFF | TGTGCCAGCAGCCACGGGCAGGGGGCTAATGAGCAGTTCTTC | TRBV4-2 | - | TRBJ2-1 | TRBD1
CASSQGSAPKQGTSGANVLTF | TGCGCCAGCAGCCAAGGGTCCGCACCGAAACAGGGGACCTCTGGGGCCAACGTCCTGACTTTC | TRBV4-3 | - | TRBJ2-6 | TRBD1
CASGTAPYF | TGTGCCAGCGGGACAGCCCCGTACTTC | TRBV2 | - | TRBJ2-7 | TRBD1
CASSQSFAGQGFNQPQHF | TGCGCCAGCAGCCAATCATTTGCGGGACAGGGATTTAATCAGCCCCAGCATTTT | TRBV4-3 | - | TRBJ1-5 | TRBD1
CASSLAPFGNTIYF | TGTGCCAGCAGCTTAGCCCCGTTTGGAAACACCATATATTTT | TRBV7-2 | few | TRBJ1-3 | -
CASSVGLGRGTDAQYF | TGTGCCAGCAGCGTAGGCTTGGGGCGCGGCACAGATGCGCAGTATTTT | TRBV9 | - | TRBJ2-3 | -